These T cell receptor beta chains were read from a single sample in a study of persistence of HIV-infected CD4 T cells. The repertoire was sequenced with immunoSEQ multiplex PCR; TCRdb's copy has only in-frame clones and lacks some. The table shows roughly 34,000 clones, with 82% occurring only once. No antigen has been identified for these receptors. The source material was CD4+ T cells sorted from PBMCs after approximately 19-hour stimulation, sampled from a patient who received antiretroviral therapy. The receptors derive from an adult man with HIV who was CMV-seropositive. Both conserved end residues are part of each CDR3. D genes are given only for firm matches. A row's size may be missing; if present it is once, few, many or a size class.

d_gene	v_gene	abundance	j_gene	CDR3nt	CDR3aa
TRBD2	TRBV7-8	once	TRBJ2-2	TGTGCCAGCAGCTTATTTAGCGGGGAAGCCGGGGAGCTGTTTTTT	CASSLFSGEAGELFF
.	TRBV5-1	.	TRBJ1-5	TGCGCCAGCAGCTTGGGGCAGGGAGGGGATCAGCCCCAGCATTTT	CASSLGQGGDQPQHF
.	TRBV5-4	.	TRBJ1-4	TGTGCCAGCAGCCTACAGGGCGTAGGGGAAAAACTGTTTTTT	CASSLQGVGEKLFF
.	TRBV12-5	.	TRBJ2-1	TGTGCTAGTGGTTTGGCCGGTATAATAGAATCATATGAGCAGTTCTTC	CASGLAGIIESYEQFF
.	TRBV5-4	.	TRBJ1-2	TGTGCCAGCATGGATAAAGGGAAGGGCTATGGCTACACCTTC	CASMDKGKGYGYTF
TRBD1	TRBV12-3/TRBV12-4	.	TRBJ1-1	TGTGCCAGCAGCCCAGGGGGGGAAACTGAAGCTTTCTTT	CASSPGGETEAFF
TRBD2	TRBV2	.	TRBJ2-1	TGTGCCAGCAGTGTACTAGCGGGGGAAAACAATGAGCAGTTCTTC	CASSVLAGENNEQFF
TRBD1	TRBV5-1	.	TRBJ2-2	TGCGCCAGCAGGGACAGGGTGGGGAACACCGGGGAGCTGTTTTTT	CASRDRVGNTGELFF
.	TRBV9	few	TRBJ2-6	TGTGCCAGCAGCGTAGGCCCTGGGGCCAACGTCCTGACTTTC	CASSVGPGANVLTF
.	TRBV5-1	.	TRBJ1-1	TGCGCCAGCAGTAAGGACGGGAACACTGAAGCTTTCTTT	CASSKDGNTEAFF
.	TRBV18	.	TRBJ2-3	TGTGCCAGCTCACCACTGAGGACAGATACGCAGTATTTT	CASSPLRTDTQYF
TRBD1	TRBV6-5	.	TRBJ1-2	TGTGCCAGCAGCAATACAGGGGGCGGCTACACCTTC	CASSNTGGGYTF
.	TRBV30	.	TRBJ2-5	TGTGCCTGGAGTGTACAGGGTGTAGAGACCCAGTACTTC	CAWSVQGVETQYF
TRBD1	TRBV3-1/TRBV3-2	.	TRBJ1-2	TGTGCCAGCAGCCTTCGACAGGGGGAGGGAGCTAACTATGGCTACACCTTC	CASSLRQGEGANYGYTF
.	TRBV19	.	TRBJ1-4	TGTGCCAGTAGAAACCGGGCCTCCGTTAATGAAAAACTGTTTTTT	CASRNRASVNEKLFF
.	TRBV6-5	.	TRBJ2-7	TGTGCCAGCAGTCGTTCGACTACCTCCTACGAGCAGTACTTC	CASSRSTTSYEQYF
TRBD2	TRBV7-3	.	TRBJ2-3	TGTGCCAGCAGCGTCACTAGCGAGCACACAGATACGCAGTATTTT	CASSVTSEHTDTQYF
.	TRBV5-1	.	TRBJ2-7	TGCGCCAGCAGCTTCAAGGCAGGGAGACCGAGCTCCTACGAGCAGTACTTC	CASSFKAGRPSSYEQYF
.	TRBV7-9	.	TRBJ1-3	TGTGCCAGCAGCTTAGAGTTCTCTGGAAACACCATATATTTT	CASSLEFSGNTIYF
.	TRBV7-9	.	TRBJ1-5	TGTGCCAGCAGCTTAGGTTGGGGTAGCAATCAGCCCCAGCATTTT	CASSLGWGSNQPQHF
TRBD2	TRBV10-1	.	TRBJ2-3	TGCGCCAGCAGTGAGTGGACTAGCGGCCTCACAGATACGCAGTATTTT	CASSEWTSGLTDTQYF
TRBD2	TRBV19	.	TRBJ2-1	TGTGCCAGTAAGAGGGGAGGGAATAGCGGTACTCTTTACAATGAGCAGTTCTTC	CASKRGGNSGTLYNEQFF